This passage covers 17 T cell receptor beta chains from one sample sequenced in a study of blood T cell repertoires in COVID-19. Generated by immunoSEQ multiplex PCR, the TCRdb table keeps only in-frame clones and is missing some. The table lists fewer than 300,000 clones, 65% to 90% of them singletons, with approximately 5.1% in the top ten. Material: peripheral blood. These receptor sequences come from a man aged 45-60 years with active or convalescent COVID-19.

The chain links TRBV4-3 to TRBJ2-7; D possibly corresponds to TRBD2 (6 bases). V was clipped by 0 bases and J by 5 bases, with 26 bases between them. Germline CDR1 LGHNA, CDR2 YSLEER. This CDR3 is built from 19 residues. The CDR3 here is CASSQDKGAGTYSRHEQYF. In nucleotides, the CDR3 is TGCGCCAGCAGCCAAGATAAAGGGGCAGGGACTTACAGTCGGCACGAGCAGTACTTC.

The gene calls are TRBV7-6 and TRBJ2-2; D possibly corresponds to TRBD2 (5 bases). V was pared by 3 bases and J by 7 bases, with 12 bases between. CDR1 is SGHVS, CDR2 FNYEAQ, per germline. The CDR3 covers 14 residues. The CDR3 spells CASSLTDGLGELFF. CDR3 bases: TGTGCCAGCAGCTTGACGGACGGACTCGGGGAGCTGTTTTTT.

This chain joins TRBV29-1 and TRBJ2-2, with 8 bases fitting TRBD2. The CDR3 runs 15 residues. The trim removed 2 bases at V and 3 bases at J, leaving 5 bases unmatched. The germline gives CDR1 SQVTM, CDR2 ANQGSEA. The CDR3 is CSVELAGRDTGELFF. CDR3 bases: TGCAGCGTTGAACTAGCGGGCCGGGACACCGGGGAGCTGTTTTTT.

The rearrangement joins TRBV7-2 to TRBJ1-2; D perhaps matches TRBD1 (6 bases). Germline loops: CDR1 SGHTA, CDR2 FQGNSA. V lost 3 bases, J lost 8 bases, and 13 bases lay in between. The CDR3 totals 13 residues. The CDR3 loop reads CASSFTGLGGYTF. In DNA form, the CDR3 reads TGTGCCAGCAGCTTTACAGGGCTAGGAGGCTACACCTTC.

This rearrangement joins TRBV28 to TRBJ2-6; 7 bases fit TRBD1. The V and J ends lost 6 bases and 1 base, in that order; junction bases with no gene match: 9. The CDR3 totals 17 residues. Germline values: CDR1 MDHEN, CDR2 SYDVKM. DNA for the CDR3: TGTGCCAGCAGAACTAAAGGGGGCGTATCTGGGGCCAACGTCCTGACTTTC. It yields the protein CASRTKGGVSGANVLTF. The complete variable domain, with remaining parts taken from reference TRBV28 and TRBJ2-6, reads DVKVTQSSRYLVKRTGEKVFLECVQDMDHENMFWYRQDPGLGLRLIYFSYDVKMKEKGDIPEGYSVSREKKERFSLILESASTNQTSMYLCASRTKGGVSGANVLTFGAGSRLTVL.

The J gene is TRBJ2-2, the V gene TRBV13, with TRBD2 as a possible D gene (7 bases). V lost 3 bases and J lost 3, with 17 bases in between. This CDR3 region has 17 residues. Germline V lookup: CDR1 PRHDT, CDR2 FYEKMQ (reference sequence). For the CDR3, the DNA is TGTGCCAGCAGCTTGACGGGGGGATGGGGGCACACCGGGGAGCTGTTTTTT. It is translated as CASSLTGGWGHTGELFF.

This clone appeared a single time. V usage is TRBV12-3 or TRBV12-4 and J usage is TRBJ1-2; D gene ambiguous. The length of the CDR3 is 13 residues. V lost 4 bases, J lost 4 bases, and 10 bases lay in between. CDR3 bases: TGTGCCAGCAGTTCTTCAGGAAGCTATGGCTACACCTTC. Amino acid sequence: CASSSSGSYGYTF.

In its sample, this clone was seen once. The chain couples TRBV19 to TRBJ1-2, with TRBD1 matching 7 bases. The length of the CDR3 is 15 residues. The junction had 9 bases not matched to a gene; V was cut back by 8 bases and J by 0 bases. Germline values: CDR1 LNHDA, CDR2 SQIVND (reference sequence). The CDR3 sequence is CASGDWDRANYGYTF. The CDR3 DNA is TGTGCCAGTGGAGACTGGGACAGAGCTAACTATGGCTACACCTTC.

The chain employs TRBV2 and TRBJ2-2; 9 positions match TRBD1. The CDR3 is made up of 15 amino acids. CDR1 is SNHLY and CDR2 is FYNNEI in the germline V gene. The ends lost 2 bases at V and 7 bases at J; junction bases unmatched: 5. The CDR3 coding sequence is TGTGCCAGCAGTGAATTACAGGGGGCTGGCGGGGAGCTGTTTTTT. This translates into CASSELQGAGGELFF.

This chain connects TRBV9 to TRBJ2-1; D might be TRBD1 (5 bases). The V end was cut by 4 bases, the J end by 5 bases, with 13 bases between. The CDR3 has 14 residues. Germline V gene sequence: CDR1 SGDLS, CDR2 YYNGEE. CDR3 DNA: TGTGCCAGCAGCCCCTCAGGGCGCCACAATGAGCAGTTCTTC. Translated: CASSPSGRHNEQFF.

V gene TRBV3-1 (or the pseudogene TRBV3-2) combines with J gene TRBJ2-1; 7 nucleotides match TRBD2. The CDR3 sequence is 15 residues long. V lost 2 bases, J lost 10 bases, and 11 bases stayed unmatched. Germline assignment: CDR1 LGHDT and CDR2 YNNKEL (reference sequence). The CDR3 loop reads CASSQTPGLNYEQFF. Written as DNA, the CDR3 is TGTGCCAGCAGCCAAACCCCGGGACTAAACTACGAGCAGTTCTTC.

The DNA of the CDR3 is TGTGCCAGCAAATCAGGGACTGAAGCTTTCTTT. This gives the protein CASKSGTEAFF. The chain couples TRBV6-5 to TRBJ1-1; TRBD1 is a possible D gene (5 bases). This CDR3 has 11 residues. With 7 bases removed from V and 5 bases from J, the gap between germline ends came to 8 bases. Germline V gene sequence: CDR1 MNHEY, CDR2 SVGAGI.

The sample holds a few counts of this clone. The J gene is TRBJ1-1, the V gene TRBV28; the match to TRBD1 covers 9 bases. This CDR3 is built from 19 residues. Germline values: CDR1 MDHEN, CDR2 SYDVKM. J lost 4 bases, V lost 4 bases, and 19 bases had no gene match. In DNA, the CDR3 is TGTGCCAGCAGTTCACGCTCGGACAGGGGCGGCCCGGGGCGCACTGAAGCTTTCTTT. It codes for CASSSRSDRGGPGRTEAFF.

The chain recombines TRBV7-2 with TRBJ2-7; D is possibly TRBD2 (5 bases). The CDR3 totals 14 residues. Trimming left V 10 bases short and J 2 bases short, with 18 bases between. CDR1 is SGHTA, CDR2 FQGNSA, per germline. The CDR3 reads CATTPTVGAYEQYF. In DNA, the CDR3 is TGTGCCACCACCCCGACCGTGGGAGCCTACGAGCAGTACTTC.

The rearrangement uses TRBV20-1 and TRBJ1-2; 11 bases align to TRBD1. Germline trimming cut 3 bases from V and 6 bases from J; bases unmatched to any gene: 3. Germline V gene data show CDR1 as DFQATT and CDR2 as SNEGSKA (reference sequence). The CDR3 sequence is 13 residues long. The CDR3: CSASGQGANGYTF. The CDR3 DNA sequence: TGCAGTGCTAGTGGACAGGGGGCGAATGGCTACACCTTC.

This clone was observed a handful of times. The rearrangement joins TRBV9 to TRBJ1-2; 12 nucleotides align to TRBD1. Germline assignment: CDR1 SGDLS and CDR2 YYNGEE. The junction had 7 bases not matched to a gene; V was cut back by 1 base and J by 6 bases. CDR3 length: 16 amino acids. In nucleotides, the CDR3 is TGTGCCAGCAGCGTACCCGGGACAGGGGGCGCGGATGGCTACACCTTC. Its protein is CASSVPGTGGADGYTF.

The chain combines TRBV7-2 with TRBJ1-3; a weak D match, TRBD1 (5 bases). CDR3 length: 14 amino acids. V lost 5 bases to trimming and J lost 2 bases, with 10 bases between them. Germline CDR1 is SGHTA and CDR2 is FQGNSA. The CDR3 bases are TGTGCCAGCAGCCCTCAAGGGGCTGGAAACACCATATATTTT. Protein sequence: CASSPQGAGNTIYF. Variable domain in full (rest from reference TRBV7-2 and TRBJ1-3): GAGVSQSPSNKVTEKGKDVELRCDPISGHTALYWYRQSLGQGLEFLIYFQGNSAPDKSGLPSDRFSAERTGGSVSTLTIQRTQQEDSAVYLCASSPQGAGNTIYFGEGSWLTVV.